What follows are 12 T cell receptor beta chains derived from one specimen sequenced in a study of regulatory T cells in long-lasting Graves disease. Time point in this sample: newly diagnosed GD, antithyroid drugs for less than 3 months. PBMC-extracted RNA yielded the TCR library. To make TCR beta libraries, researchers used iRepertoire HTBI primers and Arm-PCR of CDR3 regions. MiXCR, run by TCRdb on the multiplex PCR reads, gives a single entry per CDR3 protein. In the table there are 440,000 or so distinct CDR3 sequences, approximately 16% of which are singletons. Another study also made use of these data, one on T cells in Graves' hyperthyroidism and ophthalmopathy.

Specimen: peripheral blood mononuclear cells (PBMCs), collected at new diagnosis, from a patient treated with antithyroid drugs. Every receptor here comes from a woman in her thirties with Graves disease.

This clonotype occurred a few times. The rearrangement links TRBV28 to TRBJ2-2, with D unclear. The V gene's germline CDR1 is MDHEN and CDR2 SYDVKM. This CDR3 is built from 14 residues. V lost 3 bases and J lost 4, with 9 bases in between. In DNA form, the CDR3 reads TGTGCCAGCAGTTTTTCAACCTCCACCGGGGAGCTGTTTTTT. It translates to CASSFSTSTGELFF.

The chain has TRBV7-9 and TRBJ2-2; tentatively, D is TRBD1 (6 bases). The V and J ends lost 6 bases and 5 bases respectively, with 22 bases between them. This CDR3 is 17 amino acids long. The germline gives CDR1 SEHNR, CDR2 FQNEAQ (reference sequence). CDR3 sequence reads: CASRMQPGHLITGELFF. CDR3 nucleotide sequence: TGTGCCAGCAGAATGCAACCGGGACACCTGATTACCGGGGAGCTGTTTTTT. Full variable domain (outside the CDR3, taken from reference TRBV7-9 and TRBJ2-2): DTGVSQNPRHKITKRGQNVTFRCDPISEHNRLYWYRQTLGQGPEFLTYFQNEAQLEKSRLLSDRFSAERPKGSFSTLEIQRTEQGDSAMYLCASRMQPGHLITGELFFGEGSRLTVL.

In its sample, this clonotype was seen a few times. The V and J genes are TRBV7-2 and TRBJ1-6; D remains unclear. The V end lost 0 bases, the J end lost 7 bases, and 13 bases lay between the germline ends. The germline V gene encodes CDR1 SGHTA and CDR2 FQGNSA. The CDR3 is made up of 16 amino acids. CDR3 in amino acids: CASSLAVYGLNSPLHF. CDR3 DNA sequence: TGTGCCAGCAGCTTAGCGGTGTACGGATTGAATTCACCCCTCCACTTT.

This clonotype was counted at least ten times. The chain joins TRBV7-8 to TRBJ2-7; tentative D call: TRBD1 (6 bases). Trimming removed 8 bases from V and 0 bases from J, with 14 bases in between. The CDR3 totals 14 residues. The germline CDR1 and CDR2 sequences are SGHVS and FQNEAQ. The CDR3 sequence is CASENRASSYEQYF. CDR3 nucleotides: TGTGCCAGCGAGAACAGGGCCTCCTCCTACGAGCAGTACTTC.

This clonotype came up many times. The CDR3 DNA is TGCGCCAGCAGTGAGTCGATTGGGGGGGACTACGAGCAGTACTTC. Translating gives CASSESIGGDYEQYF. V and J are TRBV10-1 and TRBJ2-7; 7 positions agree with TRBD2. Unmatched junction bases numbered 5, after V lost 0 bases and J lost 3 bases. This CDR3 contains 15 residues. From germline, CDR1 is WNHNN and CDR2 SYGVQD (reference sequence).

This clonotype has ten or more counts. This chain connects TRBV11-2 to TRBJ1-1; D remains ambiguous. Germline loops: CDR1 SGHAT, CDR2 FQNNGV. The CDR3 is made up of 15 amino acids. Trimming stripped 5 bases from V and 0 bases from J, with 13 bases between. The CDR3 nucleotides are TGTGCCAGCAGCCCCCGAACTCTCATGAACACTGAAGCTTTCTTT. Its protein is CASSPRTLMNTEAFF. Based on the CDR3 plus reference TRBV11-2 and TRBJ1-1, the full variable domain is EAGVAQSPRYKIIEKRQSVAFWCNPISGHATLYWYQQILGQGPKLLIQFQNNGVVDDSQLPKDRFSAERLKGVDSTLKIQPAKLEDSAVYLCASSPRTLMNTEAFFGQGTRLTVV.

This clonotype came up many times. The V gene is TRBV24-1, the J gene TRBJ2-7, with no clear D. V was pared by 3 bases and J by 2 bases, with 10 bases between. The V gene's germline CDR1 is KGHDR and CDR2 SFDVKD. This CDR3 has 14 residues. The chain's CDR3 is CATSDPTQAYEQYF. In nucleotides, the CDR3 is TGTGCCACCAGTGATCCAACTCAGGCCTACGAGCAGTACTTC.

This clonotype has just a few counts. The chain combines TRBV24-1 with TRBJ2-3; 7 nucleotides match TRBD2. The CDR3 is 15 residues long. Germline loops: CDR1 KGHDR, CDR2 SFDVKD. V lost 3 bases and J lost 2; bases outside the gene matches: 4. The CDR3 DNA reads TGTGCCACCAGTGATCGGAGCGGGACCACAGATACGCAGTATTTT. This codes for CATSDRSGTTDTQYF.

As regards this clonotype: A much larger clone differs by one base, so this may be a read error. The chain joins TRBV7-2 to TRBJ2-1; the D is unclear. This CDR3 contains 12 residues. The V gene's germline CDR1 is SGHTA and CDR2 FQGNSA. CDR3 region: CASSRFSNERFF. The CDR3 DNA reads as TGTGCCAGCAGCCGTTTTTCCAATGAGCGGTTCTTC.

This clonotype was seen ten or more times. The chain joins TRBV2 to TRBJ2-1; 16 bases line up with TRBD2. The V segment lost 8 bases and the J segment 7 bases; nucleotides outside the gene matches: 5. The CDR3 spans 15 residues. Looked up from germline, CDR1 is SNHLY and CDR2 is FYNNEI. CDR3 loop: CASCWGLAGGNEQFF. Here the CDR3 DNA reads TGTGCCAGCTGTTGGGGACTAGCGGGAGGGAATGAGCAGTTCTTC.

Regarding this clonotype: This may be a read error: a much more frequent sequence differs by one nucleotide. This rearrangement joins TRBV5-1 to TRBJ1-4; tentatively, D is TRBD1 (5 bases). The CDR3 consists of 16 residues. V lost 2 bases to trimming and J lost 5 bases, with 16 bases between them. CDR1 is SGHRS and CDR2 is YFSETQ in the germline V gene. CDR3 sequence reads: CASSFSGAEPNEKLFF. The CDR3 DNA sequence: TGCGCCAGCAGCTTTTCCGGGGCCGAGCCAAATGAAAAACTGTTTTTT.

Only a few counts were recorded for this clonotype. V usage is TRBV29-1 and J usage is TRBJ1-2, with D possibly being TRBD1 (5 bases). Looked up from germline, CDR1 is SQVTM and CDR2 is ANQGSEA. This CDR3 is built from 15 residues. V was cut by 7 bases and J by 5 bases, with 23 bases left in between. CDR3 in DNA: TGCAGCGCCTTCGGACACCCCGCGAACGAGTATGGCTACACCTTC. Translated, it gives CSAFGHPANEYGYTF.